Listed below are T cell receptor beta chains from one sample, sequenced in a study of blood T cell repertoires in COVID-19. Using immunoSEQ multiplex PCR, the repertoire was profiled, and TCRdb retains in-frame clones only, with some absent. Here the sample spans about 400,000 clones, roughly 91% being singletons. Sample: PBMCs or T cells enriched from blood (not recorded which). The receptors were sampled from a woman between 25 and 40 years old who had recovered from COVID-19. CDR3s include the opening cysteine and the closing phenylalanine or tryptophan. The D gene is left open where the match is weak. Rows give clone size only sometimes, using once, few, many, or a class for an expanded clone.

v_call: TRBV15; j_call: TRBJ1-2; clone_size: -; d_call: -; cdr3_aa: CATSRELAGNYGYTF; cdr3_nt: TGTGCCACCAGCAGAGAGCTGGCAGGGAACTATGGCTACACCTTC
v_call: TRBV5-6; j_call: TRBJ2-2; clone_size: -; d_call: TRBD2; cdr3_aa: CASSSTSGRLRNTGELFF; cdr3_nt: TGTGCCAGCAGCTCAACTAGCGGGCGACTTCGGAACACCGGGGAGCTGTTTTTT
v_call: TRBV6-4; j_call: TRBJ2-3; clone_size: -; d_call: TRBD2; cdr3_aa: CASSAVAGGHTDTQYF; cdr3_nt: TGTGCCAGCAGTGCGGTAGCGGGGGGACACACAGATACGCAGTATTTT
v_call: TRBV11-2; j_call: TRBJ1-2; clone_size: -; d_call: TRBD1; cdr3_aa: CASSSTRDRGVYGYTF; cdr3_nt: TGTGCCAGCAGCTCCACACGGGACAGGGGCGTCTATGGCTACACCTTC
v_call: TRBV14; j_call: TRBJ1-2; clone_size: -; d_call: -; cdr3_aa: CASSQDLGHTYGYTF; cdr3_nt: TGTGCCAGCAGCCAAGATCTAGGACACACCTATGGCTACACCTTC
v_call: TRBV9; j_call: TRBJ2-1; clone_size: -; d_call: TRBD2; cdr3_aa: CASSPAGDSYNEQFF; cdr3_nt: TGTGCCAGCAGCCCGGCGGGGGATTCCTACAATGAGCAGTTCTTC
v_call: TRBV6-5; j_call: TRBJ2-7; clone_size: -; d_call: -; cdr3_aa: CASSQVAGSSYEQYF; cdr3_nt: TGTGCCAGCAGTCAGGTAGCAGGGTCCTCCTACGAGCAGTACTTC
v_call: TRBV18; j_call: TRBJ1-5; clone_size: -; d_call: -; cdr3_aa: CASSGYGGVSEQPQHF; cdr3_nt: TGTGCCAGCTCAGGCTATGGCGGGGTTTCCGAGCAGCCCCAGCATTTT
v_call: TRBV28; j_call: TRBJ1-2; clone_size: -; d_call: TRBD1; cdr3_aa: CASSSPTGQGASGYTF; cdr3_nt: TGTGCCAGCAGCAGCCCTACGGGACAGGGGGCGAGCGGCTACACCTTC
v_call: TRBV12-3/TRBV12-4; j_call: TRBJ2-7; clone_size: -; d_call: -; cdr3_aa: CASSRISSYEQYF; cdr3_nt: TGTGCCAGCAGTCGAATTAGCTCCTACGAGCAGTACTTC
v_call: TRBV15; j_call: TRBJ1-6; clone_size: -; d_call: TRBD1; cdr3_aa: CATKLGNNRGPLHF; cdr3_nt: TGTGCCACCAAATTGGGAAATAACAGGGGACCCCTCCACTTT
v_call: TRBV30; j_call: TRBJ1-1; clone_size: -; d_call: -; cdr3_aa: CAWNFLTGRMNTEAFF; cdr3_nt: TGTGCCTGGAATTTCCTAACAGGGCGCATGAACACTGAAGCTTTCTTT
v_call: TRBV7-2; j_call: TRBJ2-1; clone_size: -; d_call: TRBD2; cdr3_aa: CASSSLAGGRGEQFF; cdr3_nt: TGTGCCAGCAGCTCCCTTGCGGGGGGGCGGGGTGAGCAGTTCTTC
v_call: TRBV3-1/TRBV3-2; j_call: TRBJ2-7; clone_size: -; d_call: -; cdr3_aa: CASSTPRGYEQYF; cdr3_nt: TGTGCCAGCAGCACGCCCAGGGGATACGAGCAGTACTTC
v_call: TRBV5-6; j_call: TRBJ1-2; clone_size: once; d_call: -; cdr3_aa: CASSYPQGIYGYTF; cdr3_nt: TGTGCCAGCAGCTACCCCCAGGGGATCTATGGCTACACCTTC
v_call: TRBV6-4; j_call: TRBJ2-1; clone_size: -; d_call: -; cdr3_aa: CASSSIPSYNEQFF; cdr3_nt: TGTGCCAGCAGCTCTATCCCCTCCTACAATGAGCAGTTCTTC
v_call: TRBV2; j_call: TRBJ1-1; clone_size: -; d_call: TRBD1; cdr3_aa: CASSLGTVEAFF; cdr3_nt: TGTGCCAGCAGTCTCGGGACAGTTGAAGCTTTCTTT
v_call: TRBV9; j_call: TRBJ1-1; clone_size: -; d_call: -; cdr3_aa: CASSLGGGTEAFF; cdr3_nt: TGTGCCAGCAGCCTAGGTGGAGGCACTGAAGCTTTCTTT
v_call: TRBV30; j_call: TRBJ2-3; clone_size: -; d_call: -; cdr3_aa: CAWTFQGYTDTQYF; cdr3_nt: TGTGCATGGACTTTCCAGGGCTACACAGATACGCAGTATTTT
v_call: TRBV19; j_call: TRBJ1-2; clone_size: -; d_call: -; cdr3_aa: CASSTDRYYGYTF; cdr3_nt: TGTGCCAGTAGTACAGACAGATACTATGGCTACACCTTC
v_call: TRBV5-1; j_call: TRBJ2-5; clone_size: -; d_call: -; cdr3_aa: CASSLAYQETQYF; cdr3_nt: TGCGCCAGCAGCTTGGCGTACCAAGAGACCCAGTACTTC
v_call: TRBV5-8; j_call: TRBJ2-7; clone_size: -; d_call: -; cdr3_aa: CASSLDGGEQYF; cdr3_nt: TGTGCCAGCAGCCTAGATGGTGGGGAGCAGTACTTC
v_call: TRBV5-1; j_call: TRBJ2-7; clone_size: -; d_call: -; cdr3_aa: CASSMRLTTYEQYF; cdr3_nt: TGCGCCAGCAGCATGAGATTGACTACCTACGAGCAGTACTTC
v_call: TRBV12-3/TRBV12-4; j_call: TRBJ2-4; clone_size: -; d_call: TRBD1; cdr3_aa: CATGSRQGDIQYF; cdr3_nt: TGTGCCACCGGATCCCGGCAGGGGGACATTCAGTACTTC
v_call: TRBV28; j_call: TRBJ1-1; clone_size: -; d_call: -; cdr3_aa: CASSFGFGLETEAFF; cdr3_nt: TGTGCCAGCAGTTTTGGTTTCGGCCTGGAGACTGAAGCTTTCTTT
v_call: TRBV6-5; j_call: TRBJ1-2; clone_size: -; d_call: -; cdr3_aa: CASSYRGTPNYGYTF; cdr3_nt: TGTGCCAGCAGTTACCGAGGGACACCTAACTATGGCTACACCTTC
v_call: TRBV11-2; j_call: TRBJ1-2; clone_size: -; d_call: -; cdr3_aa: CASRALNSPHGYTF; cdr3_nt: TGTGCCAGCAGAGCTTTGAACTCCCCCCATGGCTACACCTTC
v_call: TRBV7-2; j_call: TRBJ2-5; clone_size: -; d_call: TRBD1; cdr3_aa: CASSLTTGPSVETQYF; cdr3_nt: TGTGCCAGCAGCTTGACGACAGGGCCGTCTGTCGAGACCCAGTACTTC
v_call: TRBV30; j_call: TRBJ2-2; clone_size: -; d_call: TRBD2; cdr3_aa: CAWSVQRGRTGELFF; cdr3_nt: TGTGCCTGGAGTGTACAGCGGGGGCGGACCGGGGAGCTGTTTTTT
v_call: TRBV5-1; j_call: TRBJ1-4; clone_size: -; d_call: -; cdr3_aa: CASSLEGRSEKLFF; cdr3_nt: TGCGCCAGCAGCTTGGAGGGGAGGAGTGAAAAACTGTTTTTT
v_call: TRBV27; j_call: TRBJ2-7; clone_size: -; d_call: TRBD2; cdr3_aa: CASSSLQRGTYEQYF; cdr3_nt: TGTGCCAGCAGTTCCCTCCAGCGGGGCACCTACGAGCAGTACTTC
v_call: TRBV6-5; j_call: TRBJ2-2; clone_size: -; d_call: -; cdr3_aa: CASRLQDEVTGELFF; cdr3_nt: TGTGCCAGCAGGCTACAGGACGAGGTCACCGGGGAGCTGTTTTTT
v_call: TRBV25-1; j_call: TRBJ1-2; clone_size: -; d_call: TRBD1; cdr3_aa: CASSEGGGQGDYGYTF; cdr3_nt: TGTGCCAGCAGTGAAGGCGGGGGGCAGGGGGACTATGGCTACACCTTC
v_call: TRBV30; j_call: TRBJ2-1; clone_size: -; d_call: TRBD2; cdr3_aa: CAWAWSRAGGRTYNEQFF; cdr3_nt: TGTGCCTGGGCCTGGAGCCGGGCGGGAGGACGCACCTACAATGAGCAGTTCTTC
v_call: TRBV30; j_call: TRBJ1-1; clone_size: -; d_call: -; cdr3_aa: CAWSPPRGLNTEAFF; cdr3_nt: TGTGCCTGGAGTCCCCCGCGCGGTCTGAACACTGAAGCTTTCTTT
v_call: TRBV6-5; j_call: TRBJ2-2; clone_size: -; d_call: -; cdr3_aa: CASTRRVAGELFF; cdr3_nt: TGTGCCAGCACTCGCAGGGTAGCCGGGGAGCTGTTTTTT
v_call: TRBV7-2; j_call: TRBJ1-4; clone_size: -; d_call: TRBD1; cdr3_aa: CASSSGQGSNEKLFF; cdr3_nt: TGTGCCAGCAGCAGCGGACAGGGGTCTAATGAAAAACTGTTTTTT
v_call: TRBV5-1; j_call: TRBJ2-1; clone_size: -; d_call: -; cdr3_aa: CASSLITGNNEQFF; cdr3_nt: TGCGCCAGCAGCTTGATCACAGGGAACAATGAGCAGTTCTTC
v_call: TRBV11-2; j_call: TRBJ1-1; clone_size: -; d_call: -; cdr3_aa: CASSLVYSGSQAFF; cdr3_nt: TGTGCCAGCAGCTTAGTTTATTCAGGAAGCCAGGCTTTCTTT
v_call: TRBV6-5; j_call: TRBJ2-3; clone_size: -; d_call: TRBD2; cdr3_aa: CASRISGGDTQYF; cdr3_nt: TGTGCCAGCAGAATATCCGGGGGGGATACGCAGTATTTT
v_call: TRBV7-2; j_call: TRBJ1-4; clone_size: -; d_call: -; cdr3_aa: CASSLGGREKLFF; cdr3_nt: TGTGCCAGCAGCTTAGGGGGGAGGGAAAAACTGTTTTTT
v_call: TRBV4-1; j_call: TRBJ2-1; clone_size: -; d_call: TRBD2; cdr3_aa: CASSQPTSGKTNEQFF; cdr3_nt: TGCGCCAGCAGCCAACCGACTAGCGGGAAAACTAATGAGCAGTTCTTC
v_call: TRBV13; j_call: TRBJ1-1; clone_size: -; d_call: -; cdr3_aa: CASSLGYGGNTEAFF; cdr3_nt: TGTGCCAGCAGCTTAGGCTATGGGGGCAACACTGAAGCTTTCTTT
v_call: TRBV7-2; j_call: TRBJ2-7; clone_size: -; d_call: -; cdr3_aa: CASSSEAYEQYF; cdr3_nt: TGTGCCAGCAGCTCAGAGGCCTACGAGCAGTACTTC
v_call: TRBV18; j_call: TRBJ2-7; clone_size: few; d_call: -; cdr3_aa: CASSPTGSFYEQYF; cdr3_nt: TGTGCCAGCTCACCAACAGGCTCGTTCTACGAGCAGTACTTC
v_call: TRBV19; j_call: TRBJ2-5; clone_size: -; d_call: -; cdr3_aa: CASRPTGETQYF; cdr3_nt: TGTGCCAGTAGACCTACGGGAGAGACCCAGTACTTC
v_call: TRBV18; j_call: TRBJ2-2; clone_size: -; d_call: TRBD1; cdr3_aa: CASSQGTGGVNTGELFF; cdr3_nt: TGTGCCAGCTCACAAGGGACAGGGGGCGTAAACACCGGGGAGCTGTTTTTT
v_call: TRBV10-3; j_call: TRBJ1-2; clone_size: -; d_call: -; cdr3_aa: CAISVDIADGYTF; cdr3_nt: TGTGCCATCAGTGTCGATATTGCGGATGGCTACACCTTC